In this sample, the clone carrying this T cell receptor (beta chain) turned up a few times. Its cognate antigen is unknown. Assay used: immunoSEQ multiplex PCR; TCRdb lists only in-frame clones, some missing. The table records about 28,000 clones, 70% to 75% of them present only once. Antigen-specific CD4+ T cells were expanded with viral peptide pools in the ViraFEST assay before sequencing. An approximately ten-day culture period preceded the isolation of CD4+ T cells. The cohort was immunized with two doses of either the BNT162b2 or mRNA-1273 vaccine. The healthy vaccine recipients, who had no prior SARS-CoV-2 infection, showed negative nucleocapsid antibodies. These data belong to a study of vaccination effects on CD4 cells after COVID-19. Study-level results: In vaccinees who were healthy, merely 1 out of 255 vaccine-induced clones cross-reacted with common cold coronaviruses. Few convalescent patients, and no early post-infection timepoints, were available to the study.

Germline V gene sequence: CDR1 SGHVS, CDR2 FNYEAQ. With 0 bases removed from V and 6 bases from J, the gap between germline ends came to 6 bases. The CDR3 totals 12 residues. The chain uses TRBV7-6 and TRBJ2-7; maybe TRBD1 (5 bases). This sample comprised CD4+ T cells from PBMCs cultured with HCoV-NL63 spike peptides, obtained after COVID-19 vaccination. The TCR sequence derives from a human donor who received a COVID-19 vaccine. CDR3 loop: CASSLAQGEQYF. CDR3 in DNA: TGTGCCAGCAGCTTAGCGCAGGGCGAGCAGTACTTC.